This T cell receptor (beta chain) was recorded in a study of T-cell reconstitution after alpha-beta-depleted transplantation in children (TCRdb year 2016). Regarding the study in general: Using TCR repertoire profiling, the study quantitatively followed how T-cell immune reconstitution unfolded in children after TCRalphabeta/CD19-depleted allogeneic hematopoietic cell transplantation.

Library construction relied on PCR. Instrument on record: Illumina HiSeq 2500. TCR library preparation used molecular barcoding, with unique molecular identifiers applied to normalize quantification of the TCRbeta repertoire. Using fastp trimming at Q25 and MiXCR clonotype assembly, TCRdb reanalyzed the public sequencing data and kept in-frame beta chains. Every CDR3 protein is listed once, alongside the most common genes and DNA of its rows. This sample gives about 140,000 distinct CDR3 sequences in total; 8.5% to 10% of them show up just once. The ten largest account for 15% to 20% of the sample. The CDR3, cysteine through phenylalanine, is 15 amino acids long. CDR3 DNA is the only sequence kept; it has 45 bases, read in frame from the first base. The germline V gene (reference sequence) gives CDR1 as SGHNT and CDR2 as YYREEE. V and J are truncated by 0 bases and 6 bases respectively, leaving an intervening sequence of 14 bases.

Points the paper makes about the study in general: Hyperexpanded clone frequencies declined over subsequent months; after one year, T-cell counts and TCRbeta diversity were mostly attributed to newly produced T cells. In some patients, high TCRbeta diversity at day 60 was attributed to recipient T cells and intrathymic progenitors that had survived conditioning. The apparently early alphabetaT-cell count recovery about two months after transplant was reportedly dependent on only several hundred rapidly expanded clones derived from non-depleted graft cells.

The intended sense of this specimen's treatment or condition label: allogeneic hematopoietic cell transplantation with graft depleted of TCRalphabeta T cells and CD19 B cells. The children who served as transplant recipients had been given grafts of TCRalphabeta/CD19-depleted allogeneic hematopoietic cells. This clonotype has only a few counts. Its antigen remains unidentified. There are no base qualities to consult, and no much larger clone falls within one base. This chain joins TRBV5-4 to TRBJ2-3; no D gene call is confident. The source was PBMCs, mostly from graft donor cells, collected 180 days after TCRalphabeta/CD19-depleted stem cell transplant. This clonotype was obtained from a female patient aged 2 to 10 who had a stem cell transplant for congenital amegakaryocytic thrombocytopenia, so the T cells may come from the graft donor. The DNA is as follows: TGTGCCAGCAGCTTGGGGGCCCTAGAGAGGGATACGCAGTATTTT. This codes for CASSLGALERDTQYF.